A single sample is the source of the 27 T cell receptor beta chains below, sequenced in a study of cytomegalovirus exposure and HLA in healthy donors (dated by TCRdb to between 2016 and 2019). Receptors were amplified or captured by the immunoSEQ multiplex PCR assay. In its TCRdb copy, this immuneACCESS table keeps in-frame sequences only and misses some clones. Where compared with another copy, unresolved V genes explain less than half of these, and the others have no known cause. A total of 45,000 to 65,000 clones appear in this sample, roughly 93% of them only once. Of the sample, more than 1.5% falls within the top ten clones. The sequenced material came from PBMCs. The receptors here all came from a woman in her late teens or twenties in good health and CMV-seropositive.

This chain joins TRBV2 and TRBJ1-2, with TRBD1 matching over 8 bases. The CDR3 extends over 18 amino acids. Losses at the gene ends were 0 bases for V and 4 bases for J; bases not matched to a gene: 13. Per germline, CDR1 SNHLY and CDR2 FYNNEI. CDR3 amino acids: CASSEAPGQGLTLYGYTF. CDR3 bases: TGTGCCAGCAGTGAAGCACCCGGACAGGGCCTGACTCTCTATGGCTACACCTTC.

This chain uses TRBV18 with TRBJ1-5; 7 bases agree with TRBD1. Germline V gene sequence: CDR1 KGHSH, CDR2 LQKENI. The trim removed 3 bases at V and 1 base at J, leaving 3 bases unmatched. The CDR3 totals 15 residues. CDR3 nucleotides: TGTGCCAGCTCACCGGGGACAGAGAGCAATCAGCCCCAGCATTTT. Its protein is CASSPGTESNQPQHF.

The chain recombines TRBV7-9 with TRBJ1-2; possible D gene TRBD1, 5 bases. V was trimmed by 0 bases and J by 8 bases, leaving 10 bases between them. Germline assignment: CDR1 SEHNR and CDR2 FQNEAQ (reference sequence). The CDR3 extends over 13 amino acids. This CDR3 is CASSLAGATGYTF. CDR3 coding DNA: TGTGCCAGCAGCTTAGCAGGGGCGACAGGCTACACCTTC.

V is TRBV9 and J is TRBJ2-3; D perhaps matches TRBD2 (7 bases). Germline-derived CDR1 and CDR2 are SGDLS and YYNGEE. The CDR3 runs to 16 residues. V gave up 3 bases and J gave up 1 base, with 15 bases separating them. The CDR3 coding sequence is TGTGCCAGCAGCGGCCCCGGGGGGCTTGGCACAGATACGCAGTATTTT. Translation: CASSGPGGLGTDTQYF.

This clone was seen more than once but under ten times. V is TRBV15 and J is TRBJ1-5; 9 nucleotides align to TRBD1. The CDR3 is 16 residues long. Germline-derived CDR1 and CDR2 are LNHNV and YYDKDF (reference sequence). Trimming removed 4 bases from V and 2 bases from J; junction bases left unmatched: 6. Here the CDR3 DNA reads TGTGCCACCAGCAACCCGGGACAGGGTGGCAATCAGCCCCAGCATTTT. This gives the protein CATSNPGQGGNQPQHF.

Worth noting for this clone: Other DNA sequences in the same sample also yield this CDR3. The rearrangement uses TRBV6-1 and TRBJ2-7; 8 bases match TRBD1. The CDR3 is 13 residues long. CDR1 and CDR2 from the germline V gene are MNHNS and SASEGT. After removal of 5 bases from V and 4 bases from J, the junction contained 4 bases not matched to a gene. The DNA for the CDR3 is TGTGCCAGCAGTTCTACAGGGGGATACGAGCAGTACTTC. It codes for CASSSTGGYEQYF.

The chain carries TRBV5-4 and TRBJ2-1, with TRBD2 matching 8 bases. This CDR3 contains 13 residues. Germline CDR1 reads SGHNT; CDR2 reads YYREEE (reference sequence). V was clipped by 5 bases and J by 9 bases; unmatched bases: 7. CDR3 in DNA: TGTGCCAGCAGTTGGACGGGGGGGTTTGAGCAGTTCTTC. Amino acids: CASSWTGGFEQFF.

The chain has TRBV4-2 and TRBJ1-4; D unclear. The V end was cut by 2 bases, the J end by 5 bases, with 9 bases between. The CDR3 runs to 14 residues. The germline CDR1 and CDR2 sequences are LGHNA and YNFKEQ. The CDR3 DNA follows: TGTGCCAGCAGCCAACCACGAGGCAATGAAAAACTGTTTTTT. Its protein is CASSQPRGNEKLFF.

The chain is built from TRBV4-2 and TRBJ2-2; D gene ambiguous. CDR1 is LGHNA and CDR2 is YNFKEQ in the germline V gene. The V end lost 0 bases, the J end lost 4 bases, and 15 bases lay between the germline ends. The CDR3 spans 17 residues. CDR3 region: CASSQDGLANPTGELFF. DNA for the CDR3: TGTGCCAGCAGCCAAGACGGGTTGGCCAATCCCACCGGGGAGCTGTTTTTT.

This clone was counted only a few times. This sequence joins TRBV29-1 and TRBJ2-3; a weak D match, TRBD1 (6 bases). CDR3 size: 15 residues. Trimming stripped 0 bases from V and 4 bases from J, with 14 bases between. Germline loops: CDR1 SQVTM, CDR2 ANQGSEA. In nucleotides, the CDR3 is TGCAGCGTTGAAGAAGTAGGATCAGGGGCAGATACGCAGTATTTT. Translation: CSVEEVGSGADTQYF.

The genes are TRBV27 and TRBJ1-5, with D possibly matching TRBD1 (6 bases). V shed 0 bases and J shed 4 bases, with 25 bases lying between them. CDR1 MNHEY and CDR2 SMNVEV come from the germline V gene (reference sequence). The CDR3 contains 20 residues. In DNA, the CDR3 is TGTGCCAGCAGTTTATCGAAGTTGGCAGGGGCGAATTCGGCGAATCAGCCCCAGCATTTT. Its protein product is CASSLSKLAGANSANQPQHF.

The chain joins TRBV11-3 to TRBJ2-1; 8 nucleotides align to TRBD2. Germline V gene sequence: CDR1 SGHNT, CDR2 YENEEA. The length of the CDR3 is 15 residues. Trimming at V came to 4 bases and at J to 0 bases, leaving 2 bases not matched to a gene. CDR3 in DNA: TGTGCCAGCAGCTCAGCGGGGGCCTCCTACAATGAGCAGTTCTTC. Translated: CASSSAGASYNEQFF. The variable domain in full, with the rest retrieved from reference TRBV11-3 and TRBJ2-1, is EAGVVQSPRYKIIEKKQPVAFWCNPISGHNTLYWYLQNLGQGPELLIRYENEEAVDDSQLPKDRFSAERLKGVDSTLKIQPAELGDSAVYLCASSSAGASYNEQFFGPGTRLTVL.

V is TRBV5-1 and J is TRBJ1-6; TRBD1 matches at 7 bases. After removal of 0 bases from V and 5 bases from J, the junction contained 5 bases not matched to a gene. The germline V gene encodes CDR1 SGHRS and CDR2 YFSETQ. CDR3 length: 16 amino acids. CDR3 protein: CASSLVTQGDNSPLHF. The DNA for the CDR3 is TGCGCCAGCAGCTTGGTCACTCAGGGGGATAATTCACCCCTCCACTTT.

The V gene is TRBV2, the J gene TRBJ1-1; D is perhaps TRBD1 (6 bases). In germline, CDR1 is SNHLY, CDR2 FYNNEI. This CDR3 comprises 15 residues. Trimming left V 6 bases short and J 3 bases short, with 17 bases between. The DNA of the CDR3 is TGTGCCAGCAGGCCCTACAGGGTGGGGGACACTGAAGCTTTCTTT. Amino acid sequence: CASRPYRVGDTEAFF.

This clone has a handful of counts. The chain joins TRBV10-3 to TRBJ2-7, with D unclear. Germline loops: CDR1 ENHRY, CDR2 SYGVKD. Trimming shortened V by 5 bases and J by 2 bases, and 19 bases separated the two germline ends. The CDR3 sequence is 16 residues long. The CDR3 reads CAISPPLGQKTYEQYF. The CDR3 DNA is TGTGCCATCAGTCCCCCCCTAGGCCAAAAGACCTACGAGCAGTACTTC.

The V call is TRBV21-1, the J call TRBJ2-2; the tabulated D call, TRBD1, remains unverified against the DNA. TRBV21-1 is marked as a pseudogene. This CDR3 has 17 residues. Here the CDR3 DNA reads TGTGCCAGCAGCAAAGGAATGGGACACGCGAACACCGGGGAGCTGTTTTTT. As protein: CASSKGMGHANTGELFF.

This sequence joins TRBV28 and TRBJ2-1, with 8 bases aligning to TRBD1. The CDR3 covers 15 residues. The germline gives CDR1 MDHEN, CDR2 SYDVKM. V dropped 7 bases and J dropped 7; count of bases not matched to a gene: 12. CDR3 amino acids: CASNFEGRGLNEQFF. Here the CDR3 DNA reads TGTGCCAGCAATTTTGAGGGCAGGGGGCTTAATGAGCAGTTCTTC.

This chain uses TRBV6-1 with TRBJ1-2; tentative D call: TRBD1 (6 bases). CDR3 size: 12 residues. Germline assignment: CDR1 MNHNS and CDR2 SASEGT. Trimming left V 8 bases short and J 3 bases short, with 10 bases between. The CDR3, as DNA: TGTGCCAGCGGGTACAGGGACTATGGCTACACCTTC. Protein sequence: CASGYRDYGYTF.

The CDR3, as DNA: TGCGCCAGCAGCCAAGACCCAGGGGGCCCCTATGGCTACACCTTC. Encoded protein: CASSQDPGGPYGYTF. V is TRBV5-1 and J is TRBJ1-2; 8 bases are shared with TRBD1. CDR1 is SGHRS, CDR2 YFSETQ, per germline. Unmatched junction bases numbered 9, after V lost 4 bases and J lost 4 bases. This CDR3 comprises 15 residues.

The CDR3 DNA reads TGCGCCAGCCGTCAACAGCCAGACTCTGGAAACACCATATATTTT. Translating gives CASRQQPDSGNTIYF. The chain couples TRBV4-1 to TRBJ1-3; D is unclear. The CDR3 is made up of 15 amino acids. Germline CDR1 is MGHRA and CDR2 is YSYEKL. With 8 bases removed from V and 0 bases from J, the gap between germline ends came to 14 bases.

The rearrangement links TRBV29-1 to TRBJ1-2; TRBD1 is a possible D gene (6 bases). The CDR3 covers 14 residues. Per germline, CDR1 SQVTM and CDR2 ANQGSEA. The V and J ends lost 1 base and 5 bases respectively, with 14 bases between them. In DNA form, the CDR3 reads TGCAGCGTTGAAGGTGTTAAACAGGGTTATGGCTACACCTTC. It codes for CSVEGVKQGYGYTF. Complete variable domain (other parts from reference TRBV29-1 and TRBJ1-2): SAVISQKPSRDICQRGTSLTIQCQVDSQVTMMFWYRQQPGQSLTLIATANQGSEATYESGFVIDKFPISRPNLTFSTLTVSNMSPEDSSIYLCSVEGVKQGYGYTFGSGTRLTVV.

This clone was found once. CDR3 in DNA: TGTGCCAGCAGCCAGGCCTTCCTTTCACCCCTCCACTTT. Protein product: CASSQAFLSPLHF. The chain joins TRBV14 to TRBJ1-6; D gene unclear. Trimming cost V 3 bases and J 9 bases, with 9 bases left between them. The CDR3 covers 13 residues. Germline V lookup: CDR1 SGHDN, CDR2 FVKESK.

J is TRBJ1-3 and V is TRBV11-3, with D uncertain. The CDR3 is 12 residues long. V dropped 4 bases and J dropped 4 bases, with 5 bases sitting between them. The germline gives CDR1 SGHNT, CDR2 YENEEA. The CDR3: CASSSTGNTIYF. The CDR3 region has the DNA TGTGCCAGCAGCTCGACAGGAAACACCATATATTTT.

On this clone: One junction end does not reproduce the germline sequence, and a read error may be involved. The chain couples TRBV7-8 to TRBJ2-7, with TRBD1 as a possible D gene (6 bases). The CDR3 loop spans 13 amino acids. Germline V lookup: CDR1 SGHVS, CDR2 FQNEAQ. The CDR3: CASSLAPGQSKHF. The CDR3 DNA is TGTGCCAGCAGCTTAGCGCCGGGACAAAGCAAGCACTTC. The full variable domain, completed using reference TRBV7-8 and TRBJ2-7, is GAGVSQSPRYKVAKRGQDVALRCDPISGHVSLFWYQQALGQGPEFLTYFQNEAQLDKSGLPSDRFFAERPEGSVSTLKIQRTQQEDSAVYLCASSLAPGQSKHFGPGTRLTVT.

The chain couples TRBV4-1 to TRBJ2-2; TRBD2 aligns across 15 bases. This CDR3 contains 18 residues. The germline V gene has CDR1 MGHRA and CDR2 YSYEKL. V was pared by 2 bases and J by 5 bases, with 6 bases of the junction left unmatched. CDR3 DNA sequence: TGCGCCAGCAGCCAACTGGGACTAGCGGGGGGTCGGACCGGGGAGCTGTTTTTT. Encoded protein: CASSQLGLAGGRTGELFF.

J is TRBJ1-6 and V is TRBV19, with D possibly matching TRBD1 (5 bases). Germline CDR1 reads LNHDA; CDR2 reads SQIVND (reference sequence). Trimming shortened V by 9 bases and J by 3 bases, and 18 bases separated the two germline ends. There are 16 residues in the CDR3. The CDR3 loop reads CASRAPYSIYNSPLHF. Written as DNA, the CDR3 is TGTGCCAGCAGGGCACCGTACTCGATCTATAATTCACCCCTCCACTTT.

This clone appeared once. The sample holds other DNA sequences that translate to the same CDR3. J is TRBJ1-1 and V is TRBV27; possibly TRBD1 for D (5 bases). The CDR3 covers 12 residues. The V gene's germline CDR1 is MNHEY and CDR2 SMNVEV (reference sequence). Trimming took 5 bases from V and 5 from J, leaving 9 bases between them. As DNA, the CDR3 is TGTGCCAGCAGTCCGAAGGGGACTGAAGCTTTCTTT. It codes for CASSPKGTEAFF.